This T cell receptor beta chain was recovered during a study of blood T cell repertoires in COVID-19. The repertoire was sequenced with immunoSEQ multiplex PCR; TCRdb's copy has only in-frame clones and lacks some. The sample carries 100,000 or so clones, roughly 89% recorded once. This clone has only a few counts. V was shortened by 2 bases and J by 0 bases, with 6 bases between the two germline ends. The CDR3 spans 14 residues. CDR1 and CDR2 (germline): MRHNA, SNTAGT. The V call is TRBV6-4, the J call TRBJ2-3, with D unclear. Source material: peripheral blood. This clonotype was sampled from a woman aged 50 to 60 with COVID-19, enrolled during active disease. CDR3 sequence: CASSDEYSTDTQYF. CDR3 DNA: TGTGCCAGCAGTGACGAGTATAGCACAGATACGCAGTATTTT.